This T cell receptor beta chain originates from a study of OX40 agonist ivuxolimab in advanced cancers. On this clone: No antigen is known for it.

Per germline, CDR1 MNHEY and CDR2 SVGAGI. V shed 6 bases and J 4 bases; nucleotides not matched to a gene: 7. This CDR3 has 14 amino acids. Study results and caveats: Among the lowest levels of clonal expansion were found in partial responders at 0.1-3.0 mg/kg. CD8+ T cells (on average) carried more expanded clones than CD4+ T cells. Blood T cells, both CD4+ and CD8+, expanded clonally by week 6 at 0.1 to 3.0 mg/kg.

Profiled with immunoSEQ multiplex PCR; TCRdb holds only in-frame clones, not every one. The table includes under 60,000 clones, 82% detected once. Here the sequenced sample was CD4+ or CD8+ T cells sorted from blood, taken in a trial of the OX40 agonist ivuxolimab. The origin of this receptor is an adult with an advanced solid tumor such as melanoma, head and neck, liver or kidney cancer. This chain links TRBV6-5 with TRBJ1-2, with TRBD1 identical over 8 bases. The CDR3 DNA follows: TGTGCCAGCAGCCTGGGACAGGCATCCTATGGCTACACCTTC. This encodes CASSLGQASYGYTF.